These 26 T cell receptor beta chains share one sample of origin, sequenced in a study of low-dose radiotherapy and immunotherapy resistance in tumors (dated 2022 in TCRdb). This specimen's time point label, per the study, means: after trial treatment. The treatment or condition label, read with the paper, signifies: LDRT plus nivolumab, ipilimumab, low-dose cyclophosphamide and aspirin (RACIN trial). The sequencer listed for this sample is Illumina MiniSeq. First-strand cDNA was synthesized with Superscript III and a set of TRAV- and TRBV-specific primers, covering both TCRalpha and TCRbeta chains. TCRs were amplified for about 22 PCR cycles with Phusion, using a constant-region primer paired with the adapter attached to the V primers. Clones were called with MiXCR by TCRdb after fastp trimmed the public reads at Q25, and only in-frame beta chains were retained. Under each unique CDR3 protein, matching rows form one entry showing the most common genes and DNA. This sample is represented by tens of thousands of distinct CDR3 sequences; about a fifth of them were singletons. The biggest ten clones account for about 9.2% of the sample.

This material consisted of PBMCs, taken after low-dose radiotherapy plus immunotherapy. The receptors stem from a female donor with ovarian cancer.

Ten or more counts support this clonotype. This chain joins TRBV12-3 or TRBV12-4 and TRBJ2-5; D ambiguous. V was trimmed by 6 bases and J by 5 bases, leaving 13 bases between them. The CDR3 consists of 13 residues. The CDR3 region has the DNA TGTGCCAGCAGCCTGGGCCAGGAGGAGACCCAGTACTTC. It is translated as CASSLGQEETQYF.

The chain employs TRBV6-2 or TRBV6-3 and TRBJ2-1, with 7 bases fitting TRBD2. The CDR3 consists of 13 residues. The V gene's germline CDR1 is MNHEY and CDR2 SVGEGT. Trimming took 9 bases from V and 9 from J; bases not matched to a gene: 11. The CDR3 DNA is TGTGCCAGTAACCAAGGGACTACCGTTGAGCAGTTCTTC. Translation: CASNQGTTVEQFF.

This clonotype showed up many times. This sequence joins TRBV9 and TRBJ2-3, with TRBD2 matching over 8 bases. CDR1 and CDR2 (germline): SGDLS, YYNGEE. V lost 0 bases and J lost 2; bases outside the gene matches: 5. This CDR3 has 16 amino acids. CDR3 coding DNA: TGTGCCAGCAGCGTAGTCACGGGGGGGTTCACAGATACGCAGTATTTT. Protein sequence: CASSVVTGGFTDTQYF.

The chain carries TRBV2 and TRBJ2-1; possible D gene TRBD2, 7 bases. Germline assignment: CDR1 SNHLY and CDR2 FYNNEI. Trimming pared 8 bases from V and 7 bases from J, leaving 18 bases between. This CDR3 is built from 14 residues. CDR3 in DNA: TGTGCCAGCCTCCTGGGGGGGGGCCGGAATGAGCAGTTCTTC. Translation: CASLLGGGRNEQFF.

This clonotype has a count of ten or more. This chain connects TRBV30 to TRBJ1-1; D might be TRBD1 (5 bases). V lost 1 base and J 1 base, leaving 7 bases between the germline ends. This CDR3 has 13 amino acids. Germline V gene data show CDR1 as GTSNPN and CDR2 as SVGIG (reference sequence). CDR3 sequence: CAWSDGTNTEAFF. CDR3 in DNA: TGTGCCTGGAGTGACGGGACGAACACTGAAGCTTTCTTT.

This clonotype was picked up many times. Here the CDR3 DNA reads TGCGCCAGCAGCACGGTAACCTTATACAATGAGCAGTTCTTC. Translating it yields CASSTVTLYNEQFF. V is TRBV5-1 and J is TRBJ2-1, with D unclear. Trimming took 4 bases from V and 4 from J, leaving 12 bases between them. Germline-derived CDR1 and CDR2 are SGHRS and YFSETQ. The CDR3 consists of 14 residues. The full variable domain, in which reference TRBV5-1 and TRBJ2-1 provide the parts outside the CDR3, is KAGVTQTPRYLIKTRGQQVTLSCSPISGHRSVSWYQQTPGQGLQFLFEYFSETQRNKGNFPGRFSGRQFSNSRSEMNVSTLELGDSALYLCASSTVTLYNEQFFGPGTRLTVL.

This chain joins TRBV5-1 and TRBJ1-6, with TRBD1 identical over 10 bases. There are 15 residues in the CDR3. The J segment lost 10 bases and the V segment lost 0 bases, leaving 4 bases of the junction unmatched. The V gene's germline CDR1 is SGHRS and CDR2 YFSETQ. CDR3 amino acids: CASSLAGQGKSPLHF. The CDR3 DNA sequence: TGCGCCAGCAGCTTGGCGGGACAGGGGAAATCACCCCTCCACTTT.

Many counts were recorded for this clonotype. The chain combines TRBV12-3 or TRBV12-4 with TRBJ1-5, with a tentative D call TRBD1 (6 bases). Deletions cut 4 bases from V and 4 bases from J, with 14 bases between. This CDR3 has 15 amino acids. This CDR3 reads CASSSRGLGNQPQHF. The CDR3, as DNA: TGTGCCAGCAGTTCCCGGGGGCTTGGGAATCAGCCCCAGCATTTT.

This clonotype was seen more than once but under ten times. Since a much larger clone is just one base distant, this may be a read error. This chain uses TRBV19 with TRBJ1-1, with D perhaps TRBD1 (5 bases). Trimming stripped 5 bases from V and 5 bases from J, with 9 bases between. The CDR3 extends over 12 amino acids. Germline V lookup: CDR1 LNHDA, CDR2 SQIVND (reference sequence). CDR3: CASSSGLTEAFF. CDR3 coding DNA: TGTGCCAGTAGTTCGGGACTTACTGAAGCTTTCTTT.

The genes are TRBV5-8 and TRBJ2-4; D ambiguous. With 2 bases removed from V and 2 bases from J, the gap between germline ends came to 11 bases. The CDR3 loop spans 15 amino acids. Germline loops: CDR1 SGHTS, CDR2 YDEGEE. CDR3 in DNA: TGTGCCAGCAGCTTAGTTGGAGCGACCAAAAACATTCAGTACTTC. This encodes CASSLVGATKNIQYF.

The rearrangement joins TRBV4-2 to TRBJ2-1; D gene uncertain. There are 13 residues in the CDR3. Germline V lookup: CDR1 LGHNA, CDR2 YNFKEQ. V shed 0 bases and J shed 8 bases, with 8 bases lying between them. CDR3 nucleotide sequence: TGTGCCAGCAGCCAAGAGACCGGAGATGAGCAGTTCTTC. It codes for CASSQETGDEQFF.

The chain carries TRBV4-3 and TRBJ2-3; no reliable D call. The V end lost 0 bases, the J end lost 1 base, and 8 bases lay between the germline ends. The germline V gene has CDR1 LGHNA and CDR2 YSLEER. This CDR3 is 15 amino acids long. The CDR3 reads CASSQDGVGTDTQYF. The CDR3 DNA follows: TGCGCCAGCAGCCAAGATGGGGTGGGCACAGATACGCAGTATTTT.

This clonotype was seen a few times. The CDR3 DNA is TGCGCCAGCAGCCAATTAGCGGGGGTGGATACGCAGTATTTT. Encoded protein: CASSQLAGVDTQYF. This chain joins TRBV4-3 and TRBJ2-3; TRBD2 matches at 9 bases. V lost 2 bases and J lost 6; bases outside the gene matches: 3. Germline loops: CDR1 LGHNA, CDR2 YSLEER. CDR3 length equals 14 residues.

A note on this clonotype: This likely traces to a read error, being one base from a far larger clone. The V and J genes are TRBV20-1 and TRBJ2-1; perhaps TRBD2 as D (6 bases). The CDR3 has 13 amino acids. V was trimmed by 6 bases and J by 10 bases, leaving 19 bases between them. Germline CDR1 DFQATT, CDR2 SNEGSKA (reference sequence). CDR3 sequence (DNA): TGCAGTGCCGAGCCGGCGGGATCCTACGAGCAGTTCTTC. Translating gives CSAEPAGSYEQFF.

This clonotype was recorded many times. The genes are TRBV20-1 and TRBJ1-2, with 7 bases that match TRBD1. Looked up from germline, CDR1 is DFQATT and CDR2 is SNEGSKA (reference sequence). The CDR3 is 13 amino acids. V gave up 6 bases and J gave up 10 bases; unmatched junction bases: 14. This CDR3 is CSAQQTGLSDYTF. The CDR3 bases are TGCAGTGCGCAACAGACAGGGTTATCGGACTACACCTTC.

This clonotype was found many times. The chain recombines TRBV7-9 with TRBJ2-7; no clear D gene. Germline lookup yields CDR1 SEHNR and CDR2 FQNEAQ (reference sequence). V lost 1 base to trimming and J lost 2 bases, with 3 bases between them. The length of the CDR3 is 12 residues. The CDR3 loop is CASSLGAYEQYF. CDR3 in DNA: TGTGCCAGCAGCTTAGGCGCCTACGAGCAGTACTTC.

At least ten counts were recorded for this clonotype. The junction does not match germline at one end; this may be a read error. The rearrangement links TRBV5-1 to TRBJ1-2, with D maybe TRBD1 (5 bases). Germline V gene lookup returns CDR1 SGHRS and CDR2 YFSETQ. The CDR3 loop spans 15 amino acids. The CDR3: CASSFTGRANYGYTF. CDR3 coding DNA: TGTGCCAGCAGCTTTACGGGACGAGCTAACTATGGCTACACCTTC.

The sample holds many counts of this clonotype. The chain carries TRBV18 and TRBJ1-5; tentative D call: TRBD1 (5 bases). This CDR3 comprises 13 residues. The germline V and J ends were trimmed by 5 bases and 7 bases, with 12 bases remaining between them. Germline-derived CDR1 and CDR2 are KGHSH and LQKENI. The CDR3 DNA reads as TGTGCCAGCTCAACGGGACGGGGCCAGCCCCAGCATTTT. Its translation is CASSTGRGQPQHF.

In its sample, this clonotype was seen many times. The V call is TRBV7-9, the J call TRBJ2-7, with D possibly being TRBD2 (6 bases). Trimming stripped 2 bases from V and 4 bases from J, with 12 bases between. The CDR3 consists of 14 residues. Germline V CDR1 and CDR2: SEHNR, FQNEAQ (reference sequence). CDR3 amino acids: CASSLQGGPYEQYF. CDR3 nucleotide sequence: TGTGCCAGCAGCTTACAGGGAGGTCCGTACGAGCAGTACTTC.

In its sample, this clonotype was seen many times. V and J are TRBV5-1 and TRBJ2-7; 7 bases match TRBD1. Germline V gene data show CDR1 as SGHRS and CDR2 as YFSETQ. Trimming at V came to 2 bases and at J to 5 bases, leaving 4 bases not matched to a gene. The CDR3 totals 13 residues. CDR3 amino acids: CASSLQGSHEQYF. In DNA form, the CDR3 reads TGCGCCAGCAGCTTACAGGGGTCCCACGAGCAGTACTTC.

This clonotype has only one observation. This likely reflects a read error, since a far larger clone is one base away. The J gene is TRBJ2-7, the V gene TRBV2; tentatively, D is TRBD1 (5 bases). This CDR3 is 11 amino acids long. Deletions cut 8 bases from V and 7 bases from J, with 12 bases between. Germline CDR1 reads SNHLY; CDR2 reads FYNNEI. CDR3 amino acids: CASSGFGEQYF. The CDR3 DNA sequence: TGTGCCAGCTCAGGGTTCGGGGAGCAGTACTTC. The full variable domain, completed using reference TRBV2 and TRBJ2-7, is EPEVTQTPSHQVTQMGQEVILRCVPISNHLYFYWYRQILGQKVEFLVSFYNNEISEKSEIFDDQFSVERPDGSNFTLKIRSTKLEDSAMYFCASSGFGEQYFGPGTRLTVT.

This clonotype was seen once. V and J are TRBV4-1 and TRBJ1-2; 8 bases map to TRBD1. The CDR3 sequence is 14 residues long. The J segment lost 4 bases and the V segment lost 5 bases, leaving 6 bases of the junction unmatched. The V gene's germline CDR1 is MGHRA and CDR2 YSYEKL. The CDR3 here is CASSSGTGSYGYTF. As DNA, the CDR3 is TGCGCCAGCAGCTCCGGGACAGGTTCCTATGGCTACACCTTC.

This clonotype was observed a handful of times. The CDR3: CASSQETGVYEKLFF. CDR3 sequence (DNA): TGTGCCAGCAGCCAAGAAACAGGGGTATACGAAAAACTGTTTTTT. The chain recombines TRBV4-2 with TRBJ1-4; 7 bases agree with TRBD1. This CDR3 spans 15 amino acids. The germline V gene has CDR1 LGHNA and CDR2 YNFKEQ. After removal of 0 bases from V and 8 bases from J, the junction contained 6 bases not matched to a gene.

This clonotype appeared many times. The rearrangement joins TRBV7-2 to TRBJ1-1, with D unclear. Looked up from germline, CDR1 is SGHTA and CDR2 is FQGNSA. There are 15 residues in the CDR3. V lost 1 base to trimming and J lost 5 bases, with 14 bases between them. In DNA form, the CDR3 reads TGTGCCAGCAGCTTAGTTGGAGGTGGAGGGACTGAAGCTTTCTTT. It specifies CASSLVGGGGTEAFF.

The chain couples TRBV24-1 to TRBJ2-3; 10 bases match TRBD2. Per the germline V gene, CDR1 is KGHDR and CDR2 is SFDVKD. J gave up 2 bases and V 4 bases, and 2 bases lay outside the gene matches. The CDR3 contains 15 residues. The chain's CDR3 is CATSDLAGATDTQYF. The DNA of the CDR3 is TGTGCCACCAGTGACCTAGCGGGAGCCACAGATACGCAGTATTTT.

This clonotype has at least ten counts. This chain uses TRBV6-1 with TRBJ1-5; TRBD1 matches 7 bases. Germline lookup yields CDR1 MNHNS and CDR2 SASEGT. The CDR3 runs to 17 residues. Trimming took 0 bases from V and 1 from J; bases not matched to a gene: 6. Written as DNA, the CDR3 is TGTGCCAGCAGTGAAGCGCAGGGGGAAAACAGCAATCAGCCCCAGCATTTT. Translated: CASSEAQGENSNQPQHF.